The subject of this entry is one T cell receptor (beta chain). These data belong to a study of CD8 T cells in Susac syndrome. With random hexamers, reverse transcription was performed on about 0.5 to 1 ug of RNA. By means of immunoSEQ multiplex PCR, TCR beta CDR3 spanning 54 Vbeta and 13 Jbeta underwent amplification. Via MiXCR, TCRdb re-called the immunoSEQ multiplex PCR reads, giving one row per CDR3 protein. The data contain 210,000 or so distinct CDR3 sequences, around 93% of them singletons. Sequencing of TCR beta covered CD8+ and CD4+ T cells obtained from blood. CDR3 length equals 14 residues. J gave up 2 bases and V 7 bases, and 8 bases lay outside the gene matches. Germline CDR1 and CDR2: SQVTM and ANQGSEA.

The sequence derives from a human donor with Susac syndrome. The sequenced sample consisted of CD4+ T cells from PBMCs. V gene TRBV29-1 combines with J gene TRBJ2-3, with 8 bases aligning to TRBD1. CDR3 sequence: CSADRGPNTDTQYF. The DNA for the CDR3 is TGCAGCGCCGACAGGGGCCCTAACACAGATACGCAGTATTTT.